This paragraph covers one TCR beta chain sequence. At the DNA level, this CDR3 is encoded by other sequences in the same sample as well. This specimen comes from a study of blood T cell repertoires in COVID-19. Study-level information: There were acute and convalescent COVID-19 samples, and they came from the United States, Italy and Spain. T cells, B-cell-depleted T cells, or PBMCs provided the cDNA or gDNA that served as material.

Under the authors' procedure: Amplification of reference gene primers was used by the study to estimate nucleated cell counts. This table comes from immunoSEQ multiplex PCR, and its TCRdb copy is limited to in-frame clones, with some not included. The D gene and trimming were derived from the DNA, and the V and J assignments and clone size from that table. The sample has about 230,000 clones; approximately 87% are singletons. This CDR3 comprises 13 residues. V was pared by 4 bases and J by 5 bases, with 9 bases between. Looked up from germline, CDR1 is LNHDA and CDR2 is SQIVND (reference sequence). The clonotype originates from a woman aged 70-85 years with active or convalescent COVID-19. V gene TRBV19 combines with J gene TRBJ1-5; maybe TRBD1 (6 bases). The sequenced sample was peripheral blood. The CDR3 region is CASSTQGDQPQHF. The CDR3 nucleotides are TGTGCCAGTAGTACACAGGGAGATCAGCCCCAGCATTTT.